These 27 T cell receptor beta chains came from one sample sequenced in a study of CXCR3-negative and CXCR3-positive naive CD8 T cells. Study findings and constraints: Naive cells positive for CXCR3 carried more hydrophobic TRB CDR3s than CXCR3-negative ones.

Which antigens these TCRs recognize remains unknown. TRB cDNA libraries were made by UMI-labeled 5' RACE. After re-calling the 5' RACE reads, TCRdb lists one entry per CDR3 protein, DNA absent. This listing includes some 140,000 distinct CDR3 sequences. Sample: naive CXCR3+ CD8+ T cells from blood. Subset defined: CD45RO-CCR7+CD27+CD95- naive CD8+ T cells expressing CXCR3 (TNR3+). The receptors stem from a human donor in good health. Some clones in this sample may be carry-over from other donors' samples.

The CDR3 spells CASSVENHPREQYF. The chain recombines TRBV9 with TRBJ2-7. The CDR3 is 14 amino acids. From germline, CDR1 is SGDLS and CDR2 YYNGEE.

Here the CDR3 reads CASSVDTASYEQYF. The chain carries TRBV9 and TRBJ2-7. Germline CDR1 SGDLS, CDR2 YYNGEE. This CDR3 has 14 amino acids.

The genes are TRBV7-9 and TRBJ1-6. The germline gives CDR1 SEHNR, CDR2 FQNEAQ (reference sequence). CDR3 length: 19 residues. The CDR3 sequence is CASRHPAGNRSSYNSPLHF.

The CDR3 is CASRGQGTLGYTF. This chain joins TRBV6-6 and TRBJ1-2; TCRdb selects TRBD1, and the lack of DNA leaves this call unchecked. The CDR3 has 13 amino acids. Germline V gives CDR1 MNHNY, CDR2 SVGAGI (reference sequence).

V usage is TRBV29-1 and J usage is TRBJ2-2; TCRdb selects TRBD2, and the lack of DNA leaves this call unchecked. The CDR3 is 14 residues long. Germline-derived CDR1 and CDR2 are SQVTM and ANQGSEA. The CDR3 reads CSVLSGRVTGELFF.

The chain uses TRBV27 and TRBJ1-1. Germline CDR1 reads MNHEY; CDR2 reads SMNVEV (reference sequence). The CDR3 extends over 13 amino acids. CDR3 loop: CASSLSGYTEAFF.

The rearrangement uses TRBV7-2 and TRBJ2-1. The germline CDR1 and CDR2 sequences are SGHTA and FQGNSA. The CDR3 contains 14 residues. The chain's CDR3 is CASSLDGSHNEQFF.

The V call is TRBV6-6, the J call TRBJ2-7; TCRdb's D call, TRBD1, is unchecked because there is no DNA. CDR3 length: 12 residues. CDR1 is MNHNY and CDR2 is SVGAGI in the germline V gene (reference sequence). The CDR3 loop reads CASGLRGDEQYF.

The chain joins TRBV5-1 to TRBJ2-3; TCRdb lists TRBD1, though no DNA is available to test this call. This CDR3 is 15 amino acids long. Germline V gives CDR1 SGHRS, CDR2 YFSETQ. The CDR3 sequence: CASSLVLGGTDTQYF.

V usage is TRBV7-9 and J usage is TRBJ2-1. CDR1 SEHNR and CDR2 FQNEAQ come from the germline V gene (reference sequence). This CDR3 spans 14 amino acids. The CDR3 spells CASSPRWDDNEQFF. Using reference TRBV7-9 and TRBJ2-1 for the parts outside the CDR3, the full variable domain is DTGVSQNPRHKITKRGQNVTFRCDPISEHNRLYWYRQTLGQGPEFLTYFQNEAQLEKSRLLSDRFSAERPKGSFSTLEIQRTEQGDSAMYLCASSPRWDDNEQFFGPGTRLTVL.

This chain uses TRBV13 with TRBJ2-4; TCRdb reports TRBD1, a call that lacks DNA to check it against. The V gene's germline CDR1 is PRHDT and CDR2 FYEKMQ (reference sequence). The CDR3 runs 18 residues. CDR3 sequence reads: CASSSRQGLMLAKNIQYF.

The chain uses TRBV29-1 and TRBJ2-7; TCRdb gives TRBD1 as the D gene, but with no DNA this cannot be confirmed. Per the germline V gene, CDR1 is SQVTM and CDR2 is ANQGSEA. The CDR3 loop spans 12 amino acids. The CDR3: CSVYVGNYEQYF.

The V call is TRBV28, the J call TRBJ2-7; the D gene TCRdb calls, TRBD2, cannot be checked with no DNA. The V gene's germline CDR1 is MDHEN and CDR2 SYDVKM. The CDR3 length is 14 residues. CDR3 loop: CASSLVAGRHEQYF. The full variable domain, in which reference TRBV28 and TRBJ2-7 provide the parts outside the CDR3, is DVKVTQSSRYLVKRTGEKVFLECVQDMDHENMFWYRQDPGLGLRLIYFSYDVKMKEKGDIPEGYSVSREKKERFSLILESASTNQTSMYLCASSLVAGRHEQYFGPGTRLTVT.

This chain links TRBV9 with TRBJ1-2; TCRdb names TRBD1, which stays unverified in the absence of DNA. Germline V gene sequence: CDR1 SGDLS, CDR2 YYNGEE. This CDR3 has 15 amino acids. This CDR3 is CASSVGQGVGYGYTF.

The J gene is TRBJ2-2, the V gene TRBV7-8; TCRdb's assignment of TRBD1 cannot be checked, as there is no DNA. The CDR3 loop spans 14 amino acids. The germline V gene encodes CDR1 SGHVS and CDR2 FQNEAQ. CDR3: CASSLGRGVGELFF.

This chain uses TRBV6-1 with TRBJ2-5; with no DNA, the TCRdb D assignment of TRBD2 cannot be verified. Looked up from germline, CDR1 is MNHNS and CDR2 is SASEGT. The CDR3 has 14 residues. The CDR3 spells CASSEWISEETQYF.

V is TRBV20-1 and J is TRBJ2-7; TCRdb indicates TRBD1, and absent DNA this call remains unverified. Germline CDR1 and CDR2: DFQATT and SNEGSKA (reference sequence). The CDR3 covers 15 residues. This CDR3 reads CSASRQGAASYEQYF.

The J gene is TRBJ2-1, the V gene TRBV29-1; the TCRdb call, TRBD2, lacks DNA for checking. The CDR3 is made up of 14 amino acids. Germline V gives CDR1 SQVTM, CDR2 ANQGSEA. The CDR3: CSVEGLSSYNEQFF.

The V call is TRBV4-1, the J call TRBJ1-4; TCRdb names TRBD1, which stays unverified in the absence of DNA. Germline values: CDR1 MGHRA, CDR2 YSYEKL. The CDR3 is made up of 14 amino acids. Here the CDR3 reads CASSQGVPGEKLFF.

The rearrangement links TRBV7-8 to TRBJ1-1; TCRdb calls TRBD1, which cannot be checked without DNA. The CDR3 length is 15 residues. Germline CDR1 and CDR2: SGHVS and FQNEAQ. CDR3 protein: CASNNWTGPNTEAFF.

The chain combines TRBV29-1 with TRBJ2-3. Looked up from germline, CDR1 is SQVTM and CDR2 is ANQGSEA. The CDR3 is 13 amino acids. The CDR3 protein is CSVEDWSTDTQYF.

The rearrangement joins TRBV29-1 to TRBJ2-1; with no DNA, the TCRdb D assignment of TRBD1 cannot be verified. Germline CDR1 and CDR2: SQVTM and ANQGSEA. CDR3 size: 14 residues. The CDR3 reads CSVWGFSSSNEQFF.

The V and J genes are TRBV2 and TRBJ2-4; the TRBD1 assignment by TCRdb is unverifiable without DNA. Per germline, CDR1 SNHLY and CDR2 FYNNEI. CDR3 length: 14 residues. CDR3 loop: CASSENRGPEYQYF.

The V gene is TRBV29-1, the J gene TRBJ2-1. The CDR3 covers 11 residues. CDR1 is SQVTM, CDR2 ANQGSEA, per germline. CDR3 loop: CSLGKVNEQFF.

The chain employs TRBV6-2 or TRBV6-3 and TRBJ1-1. The germline gives CDR1 MNHEY, CDR2 SVGEGT. The CDR3 covers 16 residues. The CDR3 region is CASSYSSELMNTEAFF.

The V call is TRBV9, the J call TRBJ2-7; TCRdb's D call of TRBD1 is untestable without DNA. The germline V gene encodes CDR1 SGDLS and CDR2 YYNGEE. The CDR3 is 14 amino acids. This CDR3 reads CASSVGGYKYEQYF.

The V and J genes are TRBV19 and TRBJ1-2. This CDR3 has 13 amino acids. The germline gives CDR1 LNHDA, CDR2 SQIVND (reference sequence). The CDR3 loop reads CASSMSGSDGYTF.